This is a list of T cell receptor beta chains from one sample in a study of radiation and T cells in renal cell carcinoma. TCRdb's copy holds only in-frame clones and misses some; the assay was immunoSEQ multiplex PCR. In the table there are around 170,000 clones, about nine tenths of which are singletons. The starting material was blood, obtained from a patient whose treatment included radiotherapy and nephrectomy. Source of these receptors: a woman aged 45-60 years with renal cell carcinoma. CDR3s include the opening cysteine and the closing phenylalanine or tryptophan. D genes are given only for firm matches. Size values are once, few and many counts, or a class for expanded clones, and some rows have none.

abundance | j_gene | v_gene | d_gene | CDR3nt | CDR3aa
NA | TRBJ1-1 | TRBV4-2 | NA | TGTGCCAGCAGCCAAGGTACAGGGAAGGACACTGAAGCTTTCTTT | CASSQGTGKDTEAFF
NA | TRBJ1-5 | TRBV7-3 | TRBD1 | TGTGCCAGCAGCTTATTTCCTACAGGGGCGTATCAGCCCCAGCATTTT | CASSLFPTGAYQPQHF
few | TRBJ1-1 | TRBV5-1 | NA | TGCGCCAGCAGCTTGGAGCCCTCGTTTGAAGCTTTCTTT | CASSLEPSFEAFF
NA | TRBJ2-2 | TRBV25-1 | NA | TGTGCCAGCAGTGGCTATTACACCGGGGAGCTGTTTTTT | CASSGYYTGELFF
NA | TRBJ1-5 | TRBV11-2 | NA | TGTGCCAGCAGCCAAGGTTGGGGGCAAAATCAGCCCCAGCATTTT | CASSQGWGQNQPQHF
NA | TRBJ1-1 | TRBV29-1 | NA | TGCAGCGTTCCATCCGACACTGAAGCTTTCTTT | CSVPSDTEAFF
NA | TRBJ2-5 | TRBV7-2 | TRBD1 | TGTGCCAGCAGCTTAGTTCAGGGGGCGGGAGAGACCCAGTACTTC | CASSLVQGAGETQYF
NA | TRBJ2-2 | TRBV5-4 | TRBD2 | TGTGCCAGCAGCTTGGCGGGGGGGCCGGGCACCGGGGAGCTGTTTTTT | CASSLAGGPGTGELFF
NA | TRBJ1-6 | TRBV9 | NA | TGTGCCAGCAGCGTCAGGTTCGCCAATTCACCCCTCCACTTT | CASSVRFANSPLHF
NA | TRBJ1-5 | TRBV7-9 | NA | TGTGCCAGCAGCTTAGACTGGGGAGGAGGCAATCAGCCCCAGCATTTT | CASSLDWGGGNQPQHF
NA | TRBJ1-2 | TRBV30 | NA | TGTGCCTGGAGGCGGGGACTGGACTATGGCTACACCTTC | CAWRRGLDYGYTF
once | TRBJ2-7 | TRBV7-9 | NA | TGTGCCAGCAGCCGAGCTCCCGACCACGAGCAGTACTTC | CASSRAPDHEQYF
NA | TRBJ2-6 | TRBV19 | NA | TGTGCCAGTAGTGTCCGCAAGGGACGGCAGAATGGGGCCAACGTCCTGACTTTC | CASSVRKGRQNGANVLTF
NA | TRBJ1-2 | TRBV5-1 | NA | TGCGCCAGCAGCCCCGCGTCGGGTATCCCCCTCTACACCTTC | CASSPASGIPLYTF
NA | TRBJ1-1 | TRBV10-3 | NA | TGTGCCATCAGTAAGACAGGGAACACTGAAGCTTTCTTT | CAISKTGNTEAFF
NA | TRBJ1-4 | TRBV9 | TRBD1 | TGTGCCAGCAGCGCCGGACAGGCTGAAAAACTGTTTTTT | CASSAGQAEKLFF
few | TRBJ1-1 | TRBV18 | TRBD1 | TGTGCCAGCTCACGACAGGGCTTGAACACTGAAGCTTTCTTT | CASSRQGLNTEAFF
NA | TRBJ1-5 | TRBV30 | TRBD1 | TGTGCCTGGAGTCCCCTGACAGGGGGGTTCGGTCAGCCCCAGCATTTT | CAWSPLTGGFGQPQHF
NA | TRBJ1-4 | TRBV5-1 | TRBD1 | TGCGCCAGCAGCTTGGACAGGGGCCCTGAAAAACTGTTTTTT | CASSLDRGPEKLFF
NA | TRBJ2-6 | TRBV29-1 | NA | TGCAGCGTTGAAGACGTAGGTACTGGGGCCAACGTCCTGACTTTC | CSVEDVGTGANVLTF
few | TRBJ1-5 | TRBV7-9 | NA | TGTGCCAGCAGCCCAGGGACTTCGAATCAGCCCCAGCATTTT | CASSPGTSNQPQHF
NA | TRBJ2-1 | TRBV2 | TRBD2 | TGTGCCAGCAGGGGGCGCGGGGGGGCCTCCTACAATGAGCAGTTCTTC | CASRGRGGASYNEQFF
NA | TRBJ1-4 | TRBV9 | TRBD1 | TGTGCCAGCAGCCTTGATGGACAGGGGCTTAATGAAAAACTGTTTTTT | CASSLDGQGLNEKLFF
once | TRBJ2-5 | TRBV11-3 | TRBD1 | TGTGCCAGCAGCTTAGGCTCCGGGACAGGGGGCACCGCGGAGACCCAGTACTTC | CASSLGSGTGGTAETQYF
NA | TRBJ2-3 | TRBV19 | NA | TGTGCCAGTAGCACAGCAAACACAGATACGCAGTATTTT | CASSTANTDTQYF
NA | TRBJ1-1 | TRBV11-1 | TRBD1 | TGTGCCAGCAGCTTAGGACAGGGGGCGGACACTGAAGCTTTCTTT | CASSLGQGADTEAFF
NA | TRBJ1-2 | TRBV2 | NA | TGTGCCAGCAGCCCCGCGGGCTATGGCTACACCTTC | CASSPAGYGYTF
NA | TRBJ2-7 | TRBV5-1 | TRBD1 | TGCGCCAGCAGAGAGCAGGGGGCTCGGGAGCAGTACTTC | CASREQGAREQYF
NA | TRBJ2-3 | TRBV11-2 | TRBD2 | TGTGCCAGCAGCTTTAGATTAGCGGGGTACACAGATACGCAGTATTTT | CASSFRLAGYTDTQYF
NA | TRBJ1-6 | TRBV4-2 | NA | TGTGCCAGCAGCCTCCTAAGGGGGGAGGATTCACCCCTCCACTTT | CASSLLRGEDSPLHF
once | TRBJ2-2 | TRBV7-6 | TRBD1 | TGTGCCAGCAGCTTAGAGACAGGGCTGGCGGTAGGCACCGGGGAGCTGTTTTTT | CASSLETGLAVGTGELFF
NA | TRBJ1-1 | TRBV19 | NA | TGTGCCAGTATGCGGCAGGTGAACACTGAAGCTTTCTTT | CASMRQVNTEAFF
NA | TRBJ2-3 | TRBV5-1 | NA | TGCGCCAGCAGCGACCAGGGCCCAGATACGCAGTATTTT | CASSDQGPDTQYF
NA | TRBJ2-5 | TRBV7-8 | NA | TGTGCCAGCAGCCCAGCTAGGGTTGCCCAAGAGACCCAGTACTTC | CASSPARVAQETQYF
few | TRBJ1-1 | TRBV7-8 | NA | TGTGCCAGCAGCTTAAGTGGGGGCACTGAAGCTTTCTTT | CASSLSGGTEAFF
NA | TRBJ2-3 | TRBV14 | NA | TGTGCCAGCAGCCAAGGGGGGGTTGGTAGACTTAGCACAGATACGCAGTATTTT | CASSQGGVGRLSTDTQYF
NA | TRBJ1-6 | TRBV5-1 | TRBD1 | TGCGCCAGCAGCTGGACAGGGAGTTATAATTCACCCCTCCACTTT | CASSWTGSYNSPLHF
NA | TRBJ1-5 | TRBV10-2 | TRBD1 | TGCGCCAGCAGTCAGGGGGCAGGACAGCCCCAGCATTTT | CASSQGAGQPQHF
NA | TRBJ2-5 | TRBV4-2 | NA | TGTGCCAGCAGCCTGAAACACCGGGACTCACAAGAGACCCAGTACTTC | CASSLKHRDSQETQYF
NA | TRBJ1-5 | TRBV18 | NA | TGTGCCAGCTCACCGGGGATTTATAGCAATCAGCCCCAGCATTTT | CASSPGIYSNQPQHF
NA | TRBJ1-6 | TRBV19 | NA | TGTGCCAGTAGTACTTCAAGGAATTCACCCCTCCACTTT | CASSTSRNSPLHF
NA | TRBJ1-1 | TRBV11-2 | NA | TGTGCCAGCAGCTTAGTCCCCGGACACCAAGGGGCTGAAGCTTTCTTT | CASSLVPGHQGAEAFF
NA | TRBJ1-5 | TRBV19 | TRBD1 | TGTGCCAGTAGTCGAGGACAGGCCGGCCAGCCCCAGCATTTT | CASSRGQAGQPQHF
NA | TRBJ2-3 | TRBV5-6 | NA | TGTGCCAGCAGCTTGGATTATGGCACAGATACGCAGTATTTT | CASSLDYGTDTQYF
NA | TRBJ1-2 | TRBV2 | NA | TGTGCCAGCAGACCAGGGAGGAACTATGGCTACACCTTC | CASRPGRNYGYTF
NA | TRBJ2-3 | TRBV7-9 | NA | TGTGCCAGCAGCCCCCCCGGGGAAGATACGCAGTATTTT | CASSPPGEDTQYF
NA | TRBJ1-5 | TRBV6-1 | NA | TGTGCCAGCAGTGAAGCAGGCAGGGATGCCAATCAGCCCCAGCATTTT | CASSEAGRDANQPQHF
once | TRBJ1-2 | TRBV5-1 | NA | TGCGCCAGCAGCTTGGATCAGGGTTCTATCTATGGCTACACCTTC | CASSLDQGSIYGYTF
NA | TRBJ2-5 | TRBV5-1 | TRBD2 | TGCGCCAGCAAGCCTAGCGGGAGTCAAGAGACCCAGTACTTC | CASKPSGSQETQYF
NA | TRBJ1-2 | TRBV29-1 | NA | TGCAGCGTGCAGGGGATTCTGACCTATGGCTACACCTTC | CSVQGILTYGYTF
few | TRBJ1-5 | TRBV6-1 | NA | TGTGCCAGCAGTGAAACAGGGTTTGAGCCCCAGCATTTT | CASSETGFEPQHF
once | TRBJ2-2 | TRBV10-2 | NA | TGCGCCAGCAGTTCCAGCGGGTTCACCGGGGAGCTGTTTTTT | CASSSSGFTGELFF
NA | TRBJ2-3 | TRBV4-2 | NA | TGTGCCAGCAGCGACTACGGGGGCCGAATCTATTTT | CASSDYGGRIYF
NA | TRBJ2-3 | TRBV5-6 | TRBD2 | TGTGCCAGCAGCACTAGCGGGGCCACAGATACGCAGTATTTT | CASSTSGATDTQYF